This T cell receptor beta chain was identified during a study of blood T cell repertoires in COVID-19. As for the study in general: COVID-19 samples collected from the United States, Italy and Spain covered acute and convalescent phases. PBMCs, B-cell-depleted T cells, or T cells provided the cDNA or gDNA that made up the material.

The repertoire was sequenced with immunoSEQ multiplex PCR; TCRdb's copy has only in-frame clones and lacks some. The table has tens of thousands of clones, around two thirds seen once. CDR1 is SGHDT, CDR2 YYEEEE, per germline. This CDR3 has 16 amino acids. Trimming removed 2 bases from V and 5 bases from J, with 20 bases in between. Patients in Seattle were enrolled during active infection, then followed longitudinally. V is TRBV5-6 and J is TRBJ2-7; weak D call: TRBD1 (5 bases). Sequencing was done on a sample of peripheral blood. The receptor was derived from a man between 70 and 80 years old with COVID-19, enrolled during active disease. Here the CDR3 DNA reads TGTGCCAGCAGCTTTTTTTGGGTTGGGGCTGGCAACGAGCAGTACTTC. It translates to CASSFFWVGAGNEQYF.